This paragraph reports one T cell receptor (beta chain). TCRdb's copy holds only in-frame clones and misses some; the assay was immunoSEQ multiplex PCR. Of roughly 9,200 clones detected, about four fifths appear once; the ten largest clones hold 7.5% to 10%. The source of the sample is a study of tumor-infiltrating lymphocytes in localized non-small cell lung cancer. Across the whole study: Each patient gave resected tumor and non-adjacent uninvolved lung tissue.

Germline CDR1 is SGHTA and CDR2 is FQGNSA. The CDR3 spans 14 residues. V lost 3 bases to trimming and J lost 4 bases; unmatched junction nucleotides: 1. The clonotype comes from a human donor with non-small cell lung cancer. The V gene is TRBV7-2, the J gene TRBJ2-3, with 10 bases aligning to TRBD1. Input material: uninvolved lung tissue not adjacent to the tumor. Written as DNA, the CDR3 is TGTGCCAGCAGCTTTGGACAGGGGGCAGATACGCAGTATTTT. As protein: CASSFGQGADTQYF.